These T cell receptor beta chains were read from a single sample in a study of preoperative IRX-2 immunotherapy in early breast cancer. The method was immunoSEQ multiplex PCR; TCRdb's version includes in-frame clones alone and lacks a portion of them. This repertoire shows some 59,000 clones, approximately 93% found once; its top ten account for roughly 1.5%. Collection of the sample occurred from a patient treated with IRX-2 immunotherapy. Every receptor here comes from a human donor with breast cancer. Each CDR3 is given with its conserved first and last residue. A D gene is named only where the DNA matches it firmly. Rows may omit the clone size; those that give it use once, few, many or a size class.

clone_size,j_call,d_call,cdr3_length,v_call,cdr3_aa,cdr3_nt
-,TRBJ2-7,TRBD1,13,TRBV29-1,CSVAGQGLGEQYF,TGCAGCGTTGCAGGACAGGGTTTGGGCGAGCAGTACTTC
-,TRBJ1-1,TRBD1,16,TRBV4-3,CASSQGTGSGNTEAFF,TGCGCCAGCAGCCAAGGGACAGGGAGCGGGAACACTGAAGCTTTCTTT
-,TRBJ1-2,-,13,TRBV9,CASSVVSRYGYTF,TGTGCCAGCAGCGTAGTGTCCCGCTATGGCTACACCTTC
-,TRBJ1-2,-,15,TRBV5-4,CASSWGGTVGYGYTF,TGTGCCAGCAGCTGGGGAGGGACGGTTGGGTATGGCTACACCTTC
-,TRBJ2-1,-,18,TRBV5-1,CASTEGGVGRSSYNEQFF,TGCGCCAGCACTGAGGGGGGTGTTGGCAGGAGCTCCTACAATGAGCAGTTCTTC
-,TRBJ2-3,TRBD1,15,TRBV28,CASTSRGRITDTQYF,TGTGCCAGCACTAGTAGGGGGCGAATCACAGATACGCAGTATTTT
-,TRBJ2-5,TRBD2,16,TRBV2,CASRRGLAGLQETQYF,TGTGCCAGCAGGAGGGGACTAGCGGGACTCCAAGAGACCCAGTACTTC
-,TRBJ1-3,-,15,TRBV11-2,CASSFGQSSGNTIYF,TGTGCCAGCAGCTTCGGGCAGAGCTCTGGAAACACCATATATTTT
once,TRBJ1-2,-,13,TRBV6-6,CASSYLVVHGYTF,TGTGCCAGCAGTTACTTGGTAGTCCATGGCTACACCTTC
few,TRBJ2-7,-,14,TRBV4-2,CASSQAMEGYEQYF,TGTGCCAGCAGCCAAGCGATGGAGGGTTACGAGCAGTACTTC
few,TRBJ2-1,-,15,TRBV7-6,CASSSQRTYKNEQFF,TGTGCCAGCAGCTCCCAGAGAACCTATAAAAATGAGCAGTTCTTC
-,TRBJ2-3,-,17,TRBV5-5,CASRARSPNQGTDTQYF,TGTGCCAGCAGAGCCCGGAGCCCGAACCAAGGCACAGATACGCAGTATTTT
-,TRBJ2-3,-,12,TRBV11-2,CASSWDRDTQYF,TGTGCCAGCAGCTGGGACCGGGATACGCAGTATTTT
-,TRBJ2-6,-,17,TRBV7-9,CASSLGVGDSGANVLTF,TGTGCCAGCAGCTTAGGAGTAGGGGACTCTGGGGCCAACGTCCTGACTTTC
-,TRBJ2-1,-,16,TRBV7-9,CASSLPLGGGYNEQFF,TGTGCCAGCAGCTTGCCGCTCGGGGGCGGCTACAATGAGCAGTTCTTC
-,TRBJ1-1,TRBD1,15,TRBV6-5,CASRNWDRGNTEAFF,TGTGCCAGCAGGAACTGGGACAGGGGAAACACTGAAGCTTTCTTT
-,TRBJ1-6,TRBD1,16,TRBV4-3,CASSQDFTGGSSPLHF,TGCGCCAGCAGCCAAGATTTTACAGGGGGCAGTTCACCCCTCCACTTT
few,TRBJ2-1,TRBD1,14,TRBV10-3,CAISGGTGYNEQFF,TGTGCCATCAGTGGCGGGACAGGATACAATGAGCAGTTCTTC
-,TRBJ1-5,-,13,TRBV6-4,CASSTGWDQPQHF,TGTGCCAGCAGTACGGGGTGGGATCAGCCCCAGCATTTT
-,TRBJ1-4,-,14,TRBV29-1,CSAGRGTDNEKLFF,TGCAGCGCAGGAAGGGGGACGGATAATGAAAAACTGTTTTTT
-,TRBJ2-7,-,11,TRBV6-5,CASSQPPMQYF,TGTGCCAGCAGCCAGCCCCCTATGCAGTACTTC
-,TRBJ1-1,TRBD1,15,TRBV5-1,CASSLGTGLNTEAFF,TGCGCCAGCAGCTTGGGGACAGGGCTGAACACTGAAGCTTTCTTT
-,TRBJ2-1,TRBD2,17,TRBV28,CASTLMAGLAGQGGQFF,TGTGCCAGCACCCTAATGGCGGGACTAGCGGGACAGGGCGGGCAGTTCTTC
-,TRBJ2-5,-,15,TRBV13,CASSQRDLRQETQYF,TGTGCCAGCAGCCAAAGGGACTTGAGGCAAGAGACCCAGTACTTC
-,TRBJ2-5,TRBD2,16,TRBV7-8,CASSLRAGGQLETQYF,TGTGCCAGCAGCTTAAGGGCGGGGGGGCAGTTAGAGACCCAGTACTTC
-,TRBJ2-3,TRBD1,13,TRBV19,CASSISGGVTQYF,TGTGCCAGTAGTATCTCAGGGGGTGTTACGCAGTATTTT
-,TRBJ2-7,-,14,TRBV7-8,CASSYSRGSYEQYF,TGTGCCAGCAGCTACTCTAGGGGCAGCTACGAGCAGTACTTC
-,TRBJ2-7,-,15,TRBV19,CASSTPSEGYYEQYF,TGTGCCAGTAGTACCCCCTCGGAGGGATACTACGAGCAGTACTTC
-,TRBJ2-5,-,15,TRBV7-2,CASSLALGNQETQYF,TGTGCCAGCAGCTTAGCGCTAGGGAACCAAGAGACCCAGTACTTC
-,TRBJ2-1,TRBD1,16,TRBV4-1,CASSPLGQGNYNEQFF,TGCGCCAGCAGCCCCCTCGGACAGGGGAACTACAATGAGCAGTTCTTC
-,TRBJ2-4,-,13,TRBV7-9,CASSPDSENIQYF,TGTGCCAGCAGCCCAGACTCCGAAAACATTCAGTACTTC
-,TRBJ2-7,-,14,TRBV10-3,CAISGGSGVNEQYF,TGTGCCATCAGTGGAGGTTCGGGAGTCAACGAGCAGTACTTC
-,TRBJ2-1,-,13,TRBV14,CASSFGLSREQFF,TGTGCCAGCAGCTTCGGACTCTCGAGAGAGCAGTTCTTC
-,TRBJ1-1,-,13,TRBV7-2,CASSLANVAEAFF,TGTGCCAGCAGCTTAGCAAATGTGGCTGAAGCTTTCTTT
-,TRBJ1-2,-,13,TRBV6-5,CASSSGPANGYTF,TGTGCCAGCAGTTCGGGCCCTGCGAATGGCTACACCTTC
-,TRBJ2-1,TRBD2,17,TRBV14,CASSPRASGGARNEQFF,TGTGCCAGCAGCCCGAGGGCTAGCGGGGGGGCTCGGAATGAGCAGTTCTTC
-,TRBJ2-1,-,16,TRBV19,CASSIAGFHKYNEQFF,TGTGCCAGTAGTATTGCTGGATTCCACAAATACAATGAGCAGTTCTTC
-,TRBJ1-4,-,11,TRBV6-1,CASKANEKLFF,TGTGCCAGCAAGGCCAATGAAAAACTGTTTTTT
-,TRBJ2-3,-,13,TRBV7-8,CASSSLSTDTQYF,TGTGCCAGCAGCTCGCTTTCCACAGATACGCAGTATTTT
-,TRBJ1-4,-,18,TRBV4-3,CASSQESTAAATNEKLFF,TGCGCCAGCAGCCAAGAAAGCACGGCGGCTGCAACTAATGAAAAACTGTTTTTT
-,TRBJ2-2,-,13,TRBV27,CASRRMNTGELFF,TGTGCCAGCAGACGCATGAACACCGGGGAGCTGTTTTTT
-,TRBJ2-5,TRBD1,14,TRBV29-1,CSVGWDRGRETQYF,TGCAGCGTGGGCTGGGACAGGGGGAGGGAGACCCAGTACTTC
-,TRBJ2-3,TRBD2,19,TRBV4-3,CASSQVLALAGATTDTQYF,TGCGCCAGCAGCCAAGTTTTAGCACTAGCGGGGGCCACCACAGATACGCAGTATTTT
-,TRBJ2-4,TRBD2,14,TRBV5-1,CASSPGSSGSFLYF,TGCGCCAGCAGCCCTGGTTCGAGCGGGAGTTTTCTGTACTTC
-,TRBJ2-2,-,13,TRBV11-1,CASSLALVGELFF,TGTGCCAGCAGCTTAGCGTTAGTCGGGGAGCTGTTTTTT
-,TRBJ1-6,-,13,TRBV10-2,CASSVRDNSPLHF,TGCGCCAGCAGTGTTAGGGATAATTCACCCCTCCACTTT
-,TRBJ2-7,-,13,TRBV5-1,CASSSRGFGEQYF,TGCGCCAGCAGCTCCAGGGGTTTCGGGGAGCAGTACTTC
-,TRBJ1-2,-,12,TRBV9,CASSVQNYGYTF,TGTGCCAGCAGCGTACAGAATTATGGCTACACCTTC
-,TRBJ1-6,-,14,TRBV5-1,CASRLWLTESPLHF,TGCGCCAGCAGGCTGTGGCTGACGGAATCACCCCTCCACTTT
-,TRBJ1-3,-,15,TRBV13,CASSLATGTGNTIYF,TGTGCCAGCAGCTTAGCGACGGGGACTGGAAACACCATATATTTT
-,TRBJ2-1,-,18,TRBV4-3,CASSQEGAGGGLGNEQFF,TGCGCCAGCAGCCAAGAGGGGGCCGGGGGCGGGCTGGGAAATGAGCAGTTCTTC
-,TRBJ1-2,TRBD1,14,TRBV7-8,CASSLRGTDYGYTF,TGTGCCAGCAGCTTGCGCGGGACAGACTATGGCTACACCTTC
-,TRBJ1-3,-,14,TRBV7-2,CASSLQGLGNTIYF,TGTGCCAGCAGCTTACAAGGACTTGGAAACACCATATATTTT
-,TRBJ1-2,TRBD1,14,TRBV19,CASSRQGLFYGYTF,TGTGCCAGTTCCCGACAGGGGCTTTTCTATGGCTACACCTTC
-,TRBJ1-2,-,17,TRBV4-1,CASSQDWRGVANYGYTF,TGCGCCAGCAGCCAAGATTGGAGGGGGGTAGCTAACTATGGCTACACCTTC
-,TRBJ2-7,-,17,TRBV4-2,CASSQMGGGGLVYEQYF,TGTGCCAGCAGCCAAATGGGTGGGGGGGGCCTCGTCTACGAGCAGTACTTC
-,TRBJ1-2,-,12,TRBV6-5,CASSYGSYGYTF,TGTGCCAGCAGTTACGGCTCCTATGGCTACACCTTC
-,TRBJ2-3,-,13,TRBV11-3,CASSLDQGDTQYF,TGTGCCAGCAGCTTAGATCAGGGAGATACGCAGTATTTT